Detailed here is one TCR beta chain. Genomic DNA templated the TCR beta VDJ and CDR3 profiling. TCRdb re-derived calls from the reads in MiXCR, one entry per CDR3 protein. This sample has some 410,000 distinct CDR3 sequences, with approximately 70% found just once. These data originate in a study of CD8+CD57+ T cells in acquired aplastic anemia. The sample comprised sorted CD4+, CD8+, or CD8+CD57+ T cells (not recorded which) from PBMCs. This receptor was identified in a human donor in good health, serving as a control.

The CDR3 protein is CASRVLAGGPPLTYTDTQYF. In nucleotides, the CDR3 is TGTGCCAGCCGGGTCCTAGCGGGGGGCCCGCCTCTTACTTACACAGATACGCAGTATTTT. The J gene is TRBJ2-3, the V gene TRBV6-2 or TRBV6-3; 11 bases map to TRBD2. Trimming cost V 8 bases and J 2 bases; bases outside gene matches: 21. The CDR3 spans 20 residues. Germline CDR1 MNHEY, CDR2 SVGEGT.